These T cell receptor beta chains were read from a single sample in a study of T cell responses to AZD1222 COVID-19 vaccine. TCRdb's table, derived via immunoSEQ multiplex PCR, lists solely in-frame clones and lacks some. The table lists some 140,000 clones, more than 80% of them singletons. Sequencing used peripheral blood, obtained on day 0 of AZD1222 vaccination. These TCRs come from an adult in good health. CDR3s include the opening cysteine and the closing phenylalanine or tryptophan. The D gene is left open where the match is weak. Size tells how often a clone was seen (once, few, many) or the class of an expanded clone, and some rows leave it out.

>NA|TRBV27|TRBD1|TRBJ1-1
TGTGCCAGCAGCGGGGGTACCACAGGGGTCAACACTGAAGCTTTCTTT
CASSGGTTGVNTEAFF
>NA|TRBV20-1|TRBD1|TRBJ1-5
TGCAGTGCTAGTGTGAGACAGGGGGCTAATCAGCCCCAGCATTTT
CSASVRQGANQPQHF
>NA|TRBV6-6|NA|TRBJ2-2
TGTGCCAGCAGTTACAAGGGGGAGGCGAACACCGGGGAGCTGTTTTTT
CASSYKGEANTGELFF
>NA|TRBV7-3|NA|TRBJ1-1
TGTGCCAGCAGTGACAGGAAAAGGAACACTGAAGCTTTCTTT
CASSDRKRNTEAFF
>NA|TRBV13|NA|TRBJ1-1
TGTGCCAGCAGCCTAAAGGTGAACACTGAAGCTTTCTTT
CASSLKVNTEAFF
>NA|TRBV5-1|NA|TRBJ1-5
TGCGCCAGCAGCGTTGGGTTCCCCCCAGATACGCCCCAGCATTTT
CASSVGFPPDTPQHF
>NA|TRBV19|NA|TRBJ1-1
TGTGCCAGTAGTATAATTACAGCGAACACTGAAGCTTTCTTT
CASSIITANTEAFF
>NA|TRBV15|NA|TRBJ1-2
TGTGCCACCAGCAGAGCTACCACCTATGGCTACACCTTC
CATSRATTYGYTF
>NA|TRBV2|TRBD1|TRBJ1-1
TGTGCCACCATGAAGGAGGGGGCCACTGAAGCTTTCTTT
CATMKEGATEAFF
>NA|TRBV19|NA|TRBJ2-7
TGTGCCAGTAGCGCCGACAGTATGGGCTACGAGCAGTACTTC
CASSADSMGYEQYF
>NA|TRBV2|NA|TRBJ2-1
TGTGCCAGCAGTGAACGCCGAAATGAGCAGTTCTTC
CASSERRNEQFF
>NA|TRBV29-1|NA|TRBJ2-5
TGCAGCGTCATACCATGGGGGGGCAGGGAGACCCAGTACTTC
CSVIPWGGRETQYF
>NA|TRBV10-3|NA|TRBJ1-6
TGTGCCATCAGTGGTTTCAACAGTCCCGGGAATTCACCCCTCCACTTT
CAISGFNSPGNSPLHF
>NA|TRBV15|NA|TRBJ1-2
TGTGCCACCAGCAGGAAACAGGGTTTAGGCTACACCTTC
CATSRKQGLGYTF
>once|TRBV6-5|TRBD1|TRBJ1-2
TGTGCCAGCAGCCCCGCGGGGACAGGGGCCTATGGCTACACCTTC
CASSPAGTGAYGYTF
>NA|TRBV21-1|NA|TRBJ2-5
TGTGCCAGCAGCACCTTGGAGGGACGGAGCCAAGAGACCCAGTACTTC
CASSTLEGRSQETQYF
>NA|TRBV7-9|NA|TRBJ2-7
TGTGCCAGCAGCTTCAGTGGGCCAACCCTCTACGAGCAGTACTTC
CASSFSGPTLYEQYF
>NA|TRBV19|NA|TRBJ1-5
TGTGCCAGTACCGACGCCTTACCCCATCAGCCCCAGCATTTT
CASTDALPHQPQHF
>NA|TRBV28|NA|TRBJ1-2
TGTGCCAGCAGTTCCGGGTGGTACACCTTC
CASSSGWYTF
>once|TRBV7-9|NA|TRBJ1-5
TGTGCCAGCAGCTTAGGTGCTGGGAGCATGGCCCAGCATTTT
CASSLGAGSMAQHF
>NA|TRBV10-3|NA|TRBJ2-6
TGTGCCATCAGTGAACCCGGGGAGGGGGCCAACGTCCTGACTTTC
CAISEPGEGANVLTF
>once|TRBV2|NA|TRBJ2-1
TGTGCCAGCAGTCCCCTAGCGTCCCACAATGAGCAGTTCTTC
CASSPLASHNEQFF
>NA|TRBV7-2|NA|TRBJ1-5
TGTGCCAGCAGCTTAGGACGTTACGCACCGCCCCAGCATTTT
CASSLGRYAPPQHF
>NA|TRBV2|NA|TRBJ2-3
TGTGCCAGCAGCCTAGGGTCTAGCACAGATACGCAGTATTTT
CASSLGSSTDTQYF
>once|TRBV28|NA|TRBJ2-1
TGTGCCAGCACCGAGATGTCAGGGAGCTCCTACAATGAGCAGTTCTTC
CASTEMSGSSYNEQFF
>NA|TRBV10-3|NA|TRBJ1-5
TGTGCCATCAGTGATCGTAGAGATATTAGCAATCAGCCCCAGCATTTT
CAISDRRDISNQPQHF
>NA|TRBV2|NA|TRBJ1-1
TGTGCCAGCGCCCTGGCAGCCCAGATGAACACTGAAGCTTTCTTT
CASALAAQMNTEAFF
>once|TRBV28|NA|TRBJ2-5
TGTGCCAGCAGCAATGTAGGCCAAGAGACCCAGTACTTC
CASSNVGQETQYF
>NA|TRBV18|TRBD1|TRBJ2-1
TGTGCCAGCTCACCACAGGGGGCAGCAGGGGGCGAGCAGTTCTTC
CASSPQGAAGGEQFF
>NA|TRBV28|NA|TRBJ2-7
TGTGCCAGCAGTTTATCCAGCCCCTACGAGCAGTACTTC
CASSLSSPYEQYF
>few|TRBV13|NA|TRBJ1-6
TGTGCCAGCAGTCGTCGACAGAGTAATTCACCCCTCCACTTT
CASSRRQSNSPLHF
>NA|TRBV21-1|NA|TRBJ1-6
TGTGCCAGCAGCACTGTAACCCCTCGGGGGGGCTCATGGCCCCTCCACTTT
CASSTVTPRGGSWPLHF
>once|TRBV29-1|NA|TRBJ1-2
TGCAGCGCCGCCCCGACCGGTTATGGCTACACCTTC
CSAAPTGYGYTF
>NA|TRBV4-2|NA|TRBJ1-1
TGTGCCAGCAGCCACGGTCAGGGGCCCTTTGCTGAAGCTTTCTTT
CASSHGQGPFAEAFF
>NA|TRBV20-1|NA|TRBJ1-1
TGCAGTGCCATTCACACTGAAGCTTTCTTT
CSAIHTEAFF
>NA|TRBV19|TRBD1|TRBJ1-5
TGTGCCAGTAGTTCCTGGACAGGGGGGAAATCTCAGCCCCAGCATTTT
CASSSWTGGKSQPQHF
>once|TRBV15|NA|TRBJ2-3
TGTGCCACCAGCCCCTCCTACCGCACAGATACGCAGTATTTT
CATSPSYRTDTQYF
>NA|TRBV5-1|NA|TRBJ1-5
TGCGCCAGCAGCTTGGGACAGATATCGAATAGCAATCAGCCCCAGCATTTT
CASSLGQISNSNQPQHF
>NA|TRBV12-3/TRBV12-4|NA|TRBJ2-7
TGTGCCAGCAGTTTAAGCAGGGGCGAGCAGTACTTC
CASSLSRGEQYF
>once|TRBV14|NA|TRBJ1-6
TGTGCCAGCAGCCAATCGAGGGGGATTGTTTCACCCCTCCACTTT
CASSQSRGIVSPLHF
>NA|TRBV9|NA|TRBJ2-6
TGTGCCAGCAGCGCGAGGTCTGGGGCCAACGTCCTGACTTTC
CASSARSGANVLTF
>NA|TRBV10-3|TRBD1|TRBJ1-2
TGTGCCATCAGTGAGCCCGGGACAGGGAGAGGCTACACCTTC
CAISEPGTGRGYTF
>NA|TRBV28|TRBD2|TRBJ2-7
TGTGCCAGCAATGTCGGGGGGGCTTTGTCCTACGAGCAGTACTTC
CASNVGGALSYEQYF
>NA|TRBV2|NA|TRBJ1-1
TGTGCCAGCAGTTGGGACACTGAAGCTTTCTTT
CASSWDTEAFF
>NA|TRBV29-1|NA|TRBJ1-1
TGCAGCGTTGGACGGGCGAACACTGAAGCTTTCTTT
CSVGRANTEAFF